These 24 T cell receptor beta chains came from one sample sequenced in a study of shared clonotypes between healthy human individuals. As defined, naive CD8 cells were CD45RO-negative and positively selected for CCR7, with terminally differentiated effector memory CD45RA+ cells excluded. Libraries were prepared by immunoSEQ multiplex PCR; TCRdb keeps only in-frame clonotypes and omits some of them. The repertoire holds about 2 million clones, with over 85% as singletons. Sequencing was performed on naive CD8+ T cells sorted from blood. These receptors all come from a man between 18 and 29 years old in good health.

This chain connects TRBV27 to TRBJ2-1, with 13 bases fitting TRBD2. The length of the CDR3 is 16 residues. Germline V gene sequence: CDR1 MNHEY, CDR2 SMNVEV (reference sequence). J lost 6 bases, V lost 8 bases, and 10 bases had no gene match. CDR3 coding DNA: TGTGCCAGCGGGGGACTAGCGGGAACTTGGGCCAATGAGCAGTTCTTC. Encoded protein: CASGGLAGTWANEQFF.

This chain connects TRBV11-2 to TRBJ2-5, with TRBD2 as a possible D gene (6 bases). The V and J ends lost 0 bases and 5 bases respectively, with 10 bases between them. This CDR3 comprises 14 residues. Germline V gene lookup returns CDR1 SGHAT and CDR2 FQNNGV. This CDR3 reads CASSLDGRSETQYF. The DNA of the CDR3 is TGTGCCAGCAGCTTAGACGGGAGAAGTGAGACCCAGTACTTC.

A note on this clone: Other nucleotide sequences from this sample produce the same CDR3. The chain combines TRBV30 with TRBJ2-5; maybe TRBD2 (5 bases). Trimming pared 0 bases from V and 4 bases from J, leaving 9 bases between. This CDR3 comprises 13 residues. In germline, CDR1 is GTSNPN, CDR2 SVGIG (reference sequence). The DNA for the CDR3 is TGTGCCTGGAGTGTTCAGGCGGGAGAGACCCAGTACTTC. Its protein is CAWSVQAGETQYF.

V gene TRBV4-1 combines with J gene TRBJ1-1, with D unresolved. Germline lookup yields CDR1 MGHRA and CDR2 YSYEKL. The CDR3 sequence is 14 residues long. V dropped 0 bases and J dropped 4 bases, with 9 bases sitting between them. The DNA for the CDR3 is TGCGCCAGCAGCCAAGATCCGAGGACCACTGAAGCTTTCTTT. Protein: CASSQDPRTTEAFF.

Written as DNA, the CDR3 is TGTGCCAGCATTCAAACCGGGACACTTGGCTACACCTTC. Encoded protein: CASIQTGTLGYTF. The J gene is TRBJ1-2, the V gene TRBV6-1; D is perhaps TRBD1 (6 bases). Trimming took 7 bases from V and 7 from J, leaving 16 bases between them. CDR3 length equals 13 residues. Germline CDR1 is MNHNS and CDR2 is SASEGT.

This chain joins TRBV28 and TRBJ1-2, with unresolved D. CDR1 is MDHEN, CDR2 SYDVKM, per germline. This CDR3 has 15 amino acids. V was shortened by 1 base and J by 0 bases, with 9 bases between the two germline ends. CDR3 amino acids: CASSLSLLSNYGYTF. CDR3 nucleotides: TGTGCCAGCAGTTTATCCCTACTGTCTAACTATGGCTACACCTTC.

The chain employs TRBV6-1 and TRBJ2-1, with D uncertain. The V gene lost 2 bases and the J gene lost 5 bases, with 7 bases spanning the gap. Germline-derived CDR1 and CDR2 are MNHNS and SASEGT. This CDR3 contains 13 residues. CDR3 loop: CASSELVNNEQFF. The DNA of the CDR3 is TGTGCCAGCAGTGAACTAGTTAACAATGAGCAGTTCTTC.

This chain connects TRBV5-1 to TRBJ1-1; 7 positions match TRBD1. The V segment lost 0 bases and the J segment 2 bases; nucleotides outside the gene matches: 4. The CDR3 has 15 amino acids. The germline V gene encodes CDR1 SGHRS and CDR2 YFSETQ. CDR3 loop: CASSLAGQRNTEAFF. As DNA, the CDR3 is TGCGCCAGCAGCTTGGCGGGACAGAGAAACACTGAAGCTTTCTTT.

The CDR3 loop reads CASSDKDRGTYEQYF. CDR3 nucleotides: TGTGCCAGCAGTGATAAGGACAGGGGAACCTACGAGCAGTACTTC. The chain employs TRBV25-1 and TRBJ2-7, with 9 bases lining up with TRBD1. The CDR3 loop spans 15 amino acids. Trimming cost V 3 bases and J 2 bases; bases outside gene matches: 5. The germline gives CDR1 MGHDK, CDR2 SYGVNS.

The chain couples TRBV7-8 to TRBJ2-7; TRBD2 is a possible D gene (6 bases). The CDR3 totals 14 residues. V dropped 2 bases and J dropped 5 bases, with 13 bases sitting between them. Germline assignment: CDR1 SGHVS and CDR2 FQNEAQ. The CDR3 is CASSLLAEFDEQYF. CDR3 nucleotide sequence: TGTGCCAGCAGCTTATTAGCGGAGTTCGACGAGCAGTACTTC.

The chain recombines TRBV4-3 with TRBJ2-1, with D possibly TRBD2 on 5 matching bases. Germline loops: CDR1 LGHNA, CDR2 YSLEER. The CDR3 length is 16 residues. V lost 4 bases to trimming and J lost 4 bases, with 17 bases between them. The CDR3 region is CASSLETMLGYNEQFF. In DNA form, the CDR3 reads TGCGCCAGCAGCCTAGAGACTATGCTGGGATACAATGAGCAGTTCTTC.

V usage is TRBV30 and J usage is TRBJ2-1; D is unresolved. With 1 base removed from V and 8 bases from J, the gap between germline ends came to 6 bases. The CDR3 loop spans 11 amino acids. Per germline, CDR1 GTSNPN and CDR2 SVGIG (reference sequence). DNA for the CDR3: TGTGCCTGGAGTGACACTCATGAGCAGTTCTTC. Amino acids: CAWSDTHEQFF.

The chain employs TRBV7-8 and TRBJ2-1, with D possibly TRBD2 on 6 matching bases. From germline, CDR1 is SGHVS and CDR2 FQNEAQ. CDR3 length equals 13 residues. Trimming left V 8 bases short and J 4 bases short, with 12 bases between. DNA for the CDR3: TGTGCCAGCGCCCCCGGGACTTACAATGAGCAGTTCTTC. Its protein is CASAPGTYNEQFF.

The V call is TRBV30, the J call TRBJ2-3; no clear D gene. This CDR3 comprises 16 residues. The germline V gene encodes CDR1 GTSNPN and CDR2 SVGIG (reference sequence). The germline V and J ends were trimmed by 0 bases and 2 bases, with 15 bases remaining between them. CDR3 in amino acids: CAWSVLGRSVTDTQYF. CDR3 DNA sequence: TGTGCCTGGAGTGTACTTGGCCGGTCCGTCACAGATACGCAGTATTTT.

This sequence joins TRBV6-5 and TRBJ2-5; D may match TRBD1 or TRBD2 (7 bases each). The V end was cut by 2 bases, the J end by 5 bases, with 18 bases between. Germline loops: CDR1 MNHEY, CDR2 SVGAGI. The CDR3 covers 16 residues. CDR3 sequence (DNA): TGTGCCAGCAGTTACGGATCAGGGGGGGCTCGGGAGACCCAGTACTTC. This sequence encodes CASSYGSGGARETQYF.

The chain recombines TRBV27 with TRBJ2-1; 10 bases align to TRBD2. CDR3 size: 16 residues. Germline CDR1 is MNHEY and CDR2 is SMNVEV (reference sequence). V lost 1 base, J lost 5 bases, and 5 bases stayed unmatched. CDR3 nucleotides: TGTGCCAGCAGTTTATTGCAGCGGGGGGGGAACAATGAGCAGTTCTTC. Protein sequence: CASSLLQRGGNNEQFF.

The V and J genes are TRBV28 and TRBJ2-7, with 16 nucleotides matching TRBD2. V shed 5 bases and J 5 bases; nucleotides not matched to a gene: 12. The CDR3 covers 18 residues. CDR1 MDHEN and CDR2 SYDVKM come from the germline V gene. CDR3 amino acids: CASSPLGLAGGSYDEQYF. The CDR3 coding sequence is TGTGCCAGCAGTCCCCTGGGACTAGCGGGGGGGTCTTATGACGAGCAGTACTTC.

The rearrangement links TRBV6-6 to TRBJ2-5; D remains ambiguous. V was cut by 4 bases and J by 5 bases, with 8 bases left in between. This CDR3 is 12 amino acids long. CDR1 and CDR2 (germline): MNHNY, SVGAGI (reference sequence). The chain's CDR3 is CASSLRLETQYF. The CDR3 coding sequence is TGTGCCAGCAGTTTGCGTCTTGAGACCCAGTACTTC.

V usage is TRBV2 and J usage is TRBJ1-4; D is unresolved. Trimming removed 4 bases at V and 1 base at J, with 10 bases between. The germline CDR1 and CDR2 sequences are SNHLY and FYNNEI. This CDR3 has 15 residues. CDR3 nucleotides: TGTGCCAGCAGTGCTGATACTGAAACTAATGAAAAACTGTTTTTT. Translation: CASSADTETNEKLFF.

The rearrangement joins TRBV18 to TRBJ1-1; 7 bases are a match to TRBD1. Germline V gives CDR1 KGHSH, CDR2 LQKENI. The CDR3 spans 15 residues. The J segment lost 1 base and the V segment lost 5 bases, leaving 7 bases of the junction unmatched. In DNA, the CDR3 is TGTGCCAGCTCAGCCCGACAGGGAACGAACACTGAAGCTTTCTTT. Translated, it gives CASSARQGTNTEAFF.

V is TRBV11-2 and J is TRBJ1-1; 11 bases match TRBD1. This CDR3 has 18 amino acids. Per the germline V gene, CDR1 is SGHAT and CDR2 is FQNNGV. With V trimmed by 4 bases and J by 2 bases, 12 bases remained unmatched. The CDR3 DNA follows: TGTGCCAGCAGCTGGGGTGGACAGGGGGCAAATCCAAACACTGAAGCTTTCTTT. Translation gives CASSWGGQGANPNTEAFF.

As regards this clone: Other DNA sequences in this specimen translate into the identical CDR3. V is TRBV4-1 and J is TRBJ2-7, with a weak D call TRBD2 (5 bases). This CDR3 has 14 residues. Germline V gene data show CDR1 as MGHRA and CDR2 as YSYEKL. V lost 1 base to trimming and J lost 6 bases, with 13 bases between them. The CDR3 DNA reads TGCGCCAGCAGCCAAGCTACGCTAGCCTCCGAGCAGTACTTC. Amino acids: CASSQATLASEQYF.

The chain recombines TRBV19 with TRBJ2-3, with a weak D call TRBD2 (6 bases). Trimming cost V 0 bases and J 6 bases, with 7 bases left between them. Germline lookup yields CDR1 LNHDA and CDR2 SQIVND (reference sequence). The CDR3 contains 13 residues. CDR3 nucleotides: TGTGCCAGTAGTATAGATCGGGGGGATACGCAGTATTTT. It is translated as CASSIDRGDTQYF.

The CDR3 sequence is CASSESAGWAETQYF. In DNA, the CDR3 is TGTGCCAGCAGTGAAAGCGCCGGGTGGGCAGAGACCCAGTACTTC. V and J are TRBV2 and TRBJ2-5, with D uncertain. The CDR3 totals 15 residues. The germline gives CDR1 SNHLY, CDR2 FYNNEI. V lost 2 bases, J lost 4 bases, and 14 bases lay in between.